This T cell receptor (beta chain) was captured in a study of blood T cell repertoires in COVID-19. Looking at the study overall: Acute and convalescent COVID-19 specimens originated in the United States, Italy and Spain. The cDNA or gDNA used as material had been derived from T cells, B-cell-depleted T cells, or PBMCs.

Original methodology: Reference gene primer amplification yielded estimated nucleated cell counts. The repertoire was sequenced with immunoSEQ multiplex PCR; TCRdb's copy has only in-frame clones and lacks some. That table is the source of V, J and clone size, and D and trimming were worked out from the DNA. The table includes tens of thousands of clones, about nine tenths detected once. This CDR3 region has 19 residues. The trim removed 3 bases at V and 4 bases at J, leaving 19 bases unmatched. Germline V gene data show CDR1 as LNHDA and CDR2 as SQIVND (reference sequence). The chain uses TRBV19 and TRBJ2-3; 7 bases align to TRBD1. What was sequenced was peripheral blood. The receptor's source is a man between 25 and 39 years old with acute or convalescent COVID-19. The CDR3 protein is CASSISQGTNLGGPDTQYF. CDR3 bases: TGTGCCAGTAGTATCTCACAGGGGACGAACCTAGGGGGTCCAGATACGCAGTATTTT.